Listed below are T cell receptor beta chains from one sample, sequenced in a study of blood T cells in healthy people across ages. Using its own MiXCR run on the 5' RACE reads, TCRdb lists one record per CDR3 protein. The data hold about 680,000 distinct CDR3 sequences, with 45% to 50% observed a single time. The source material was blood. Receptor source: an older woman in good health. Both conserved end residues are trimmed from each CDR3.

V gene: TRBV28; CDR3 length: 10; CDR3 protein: ASSLLQGGYT
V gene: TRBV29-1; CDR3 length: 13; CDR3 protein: SVDHGAVISYEQY
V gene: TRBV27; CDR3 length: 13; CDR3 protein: ASSLLGTRDEKLF
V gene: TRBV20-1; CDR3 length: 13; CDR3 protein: SASRLAGVYNEQF
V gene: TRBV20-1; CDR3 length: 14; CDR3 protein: SATPGQRLAKNIQY
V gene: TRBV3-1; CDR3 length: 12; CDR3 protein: ASSHQDRVAGYT
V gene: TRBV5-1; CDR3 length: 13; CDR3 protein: ASGLAGGPREFRY
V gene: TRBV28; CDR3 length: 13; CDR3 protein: ASSLLTGGNQPQH
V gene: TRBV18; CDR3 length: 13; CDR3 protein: ASLLGQGGLGEQY
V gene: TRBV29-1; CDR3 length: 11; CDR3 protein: SVEGVFVNEQY
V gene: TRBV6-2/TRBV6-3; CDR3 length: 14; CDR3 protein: ASSNEGTRRDNEQF
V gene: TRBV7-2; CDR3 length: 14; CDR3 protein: ASSLTAGTAKNIQY
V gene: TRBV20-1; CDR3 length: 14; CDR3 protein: SATGPRGWMGNEQF
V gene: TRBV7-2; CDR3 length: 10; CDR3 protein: ASSFLRGEQY
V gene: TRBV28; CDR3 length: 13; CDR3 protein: ASSLLGTSVYGYT
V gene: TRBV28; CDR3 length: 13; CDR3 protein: ASISGLPLGYGYT
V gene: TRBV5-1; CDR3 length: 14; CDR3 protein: ASSLGWTGSNQPQH
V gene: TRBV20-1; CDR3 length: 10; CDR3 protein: SASAPQGYAY
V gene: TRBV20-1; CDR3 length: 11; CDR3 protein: SGSSGALYEQY
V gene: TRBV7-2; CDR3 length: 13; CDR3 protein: ASSLGTGSSYEQY
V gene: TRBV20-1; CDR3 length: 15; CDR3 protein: SARDSRRTYSNQPQH
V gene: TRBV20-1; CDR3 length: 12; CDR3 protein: SATSDELGSPLH
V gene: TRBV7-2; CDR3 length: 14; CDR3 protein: ASSKQTGLGANVLT
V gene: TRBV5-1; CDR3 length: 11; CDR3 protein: ASSMTGDYGYT
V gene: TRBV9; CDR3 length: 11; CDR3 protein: ASNLGGAETQY
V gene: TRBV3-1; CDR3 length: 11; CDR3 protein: ASREDGRYGYT
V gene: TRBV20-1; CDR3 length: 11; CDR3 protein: SARDSFFYGYT
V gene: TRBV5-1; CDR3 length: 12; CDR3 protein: ASSLRAGEYEQY
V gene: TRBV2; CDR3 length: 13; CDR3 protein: ASSPAGIMNTEAF
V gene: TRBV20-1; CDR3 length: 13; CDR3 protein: SARASSVSTDTQY
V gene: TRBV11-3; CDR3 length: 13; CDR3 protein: ASSPGQGIADTQY
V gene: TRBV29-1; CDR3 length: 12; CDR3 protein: SVDSTATYNEQF